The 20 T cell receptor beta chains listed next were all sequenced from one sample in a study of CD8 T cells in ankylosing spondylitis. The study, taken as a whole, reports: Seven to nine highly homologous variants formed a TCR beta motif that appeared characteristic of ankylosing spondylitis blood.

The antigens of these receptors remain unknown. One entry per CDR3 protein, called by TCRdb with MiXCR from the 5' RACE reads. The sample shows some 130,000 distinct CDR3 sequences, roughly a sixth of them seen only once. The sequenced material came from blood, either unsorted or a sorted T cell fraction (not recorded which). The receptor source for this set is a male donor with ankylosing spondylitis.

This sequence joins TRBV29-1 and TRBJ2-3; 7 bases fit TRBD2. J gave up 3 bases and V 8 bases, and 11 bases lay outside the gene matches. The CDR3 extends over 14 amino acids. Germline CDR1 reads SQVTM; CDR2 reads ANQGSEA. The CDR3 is CSYRGREGTDTQYF. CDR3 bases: TGCAGCTATCGGGGGAGGGAGGGGACAGATACGCAGTATTTT.

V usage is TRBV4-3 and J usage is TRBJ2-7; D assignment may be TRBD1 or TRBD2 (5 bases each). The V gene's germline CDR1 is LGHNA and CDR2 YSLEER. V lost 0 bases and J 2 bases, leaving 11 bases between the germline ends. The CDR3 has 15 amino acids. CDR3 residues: CASSQEPGSPYEQYF. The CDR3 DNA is TGCGCCAGCAGCCAAGAGCCAGGGAGCCCCTACGAGCAGTACTTC.

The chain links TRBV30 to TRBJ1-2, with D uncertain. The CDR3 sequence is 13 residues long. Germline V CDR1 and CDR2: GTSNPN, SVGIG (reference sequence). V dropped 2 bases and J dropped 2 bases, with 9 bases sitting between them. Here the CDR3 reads CAWSPGDNYGYTF. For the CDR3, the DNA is TGTGCCTGGAGTCCGGGAGACAACTATGGCTACACCTTC.

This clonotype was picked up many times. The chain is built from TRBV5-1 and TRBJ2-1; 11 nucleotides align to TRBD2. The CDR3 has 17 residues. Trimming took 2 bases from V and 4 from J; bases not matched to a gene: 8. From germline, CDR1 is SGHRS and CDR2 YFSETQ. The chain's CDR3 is CASSLYQLAGAYNEQFF. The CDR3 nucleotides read TGCGCCAGCAGCTTATATCAACTAGCGGGAGCTTACAATGAGCAGTTCTTC.

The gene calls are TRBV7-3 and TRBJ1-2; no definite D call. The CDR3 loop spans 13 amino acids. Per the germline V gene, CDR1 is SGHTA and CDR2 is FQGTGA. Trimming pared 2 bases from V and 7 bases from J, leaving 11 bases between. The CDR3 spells CASSLSAGSGYTF. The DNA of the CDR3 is TGTGCCAGCAGCTTATCGGCGGGGAGTGGCTACACCTTC.

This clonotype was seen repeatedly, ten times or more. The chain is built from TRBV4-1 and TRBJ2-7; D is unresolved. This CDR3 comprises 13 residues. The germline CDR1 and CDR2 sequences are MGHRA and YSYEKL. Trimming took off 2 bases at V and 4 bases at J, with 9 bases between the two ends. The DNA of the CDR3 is TGCGCCAGCAGCCAACTATCGGGTTACGAGCAGTACTTC. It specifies CASSQLSGYEQYF.

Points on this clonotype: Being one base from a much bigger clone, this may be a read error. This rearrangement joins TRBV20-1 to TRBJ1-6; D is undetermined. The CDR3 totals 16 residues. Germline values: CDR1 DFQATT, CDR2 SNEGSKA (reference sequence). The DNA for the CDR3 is TGCAGTGCTAGGGGTACCACTAGCTCCTATAATTCAACCCTCCACTTT. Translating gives CSARGTTSSYNSTLHF.

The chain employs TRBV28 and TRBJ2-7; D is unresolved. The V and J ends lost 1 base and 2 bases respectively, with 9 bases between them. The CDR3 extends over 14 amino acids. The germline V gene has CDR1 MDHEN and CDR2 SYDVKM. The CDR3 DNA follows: TGTGCCAGCAGTTTATCAGGTGTTGCCTACGAGCAGTACTTC. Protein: CASSLSGVAYEQYF.

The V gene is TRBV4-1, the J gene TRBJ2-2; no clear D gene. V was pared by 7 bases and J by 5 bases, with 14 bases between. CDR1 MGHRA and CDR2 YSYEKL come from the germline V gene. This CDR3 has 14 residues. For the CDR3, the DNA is TGCGCCAGCAAAGAATGGCTAGGAACCGGGGAGCTGTTTTTT. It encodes CASKEWLGTGELFF.

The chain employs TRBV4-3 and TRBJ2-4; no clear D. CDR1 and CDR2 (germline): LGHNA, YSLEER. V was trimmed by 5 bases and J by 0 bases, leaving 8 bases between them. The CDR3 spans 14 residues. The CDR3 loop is CASSAGVAKNIQYF. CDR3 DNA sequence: TGCGCCAGCAGCGCAGGCGTAGCCAAAAACATTCAGTACTTC.

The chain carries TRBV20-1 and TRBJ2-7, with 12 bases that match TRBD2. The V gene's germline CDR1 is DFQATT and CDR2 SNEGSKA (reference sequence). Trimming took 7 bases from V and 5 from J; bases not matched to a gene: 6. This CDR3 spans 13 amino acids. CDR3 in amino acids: CSVRLAGVHEQYF. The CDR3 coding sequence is TGCAGTGTTCGACTAGCGGGAGTCCACGAGCAGTACTTC.

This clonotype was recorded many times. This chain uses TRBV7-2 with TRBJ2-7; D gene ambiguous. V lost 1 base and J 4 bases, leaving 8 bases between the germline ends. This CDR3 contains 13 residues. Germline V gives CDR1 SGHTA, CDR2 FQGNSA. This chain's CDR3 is CASSLVIAYEQYF. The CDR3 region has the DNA TGTGCCAGCAGCTTAGTAATAGCTTACGAGCAGTACTTC.

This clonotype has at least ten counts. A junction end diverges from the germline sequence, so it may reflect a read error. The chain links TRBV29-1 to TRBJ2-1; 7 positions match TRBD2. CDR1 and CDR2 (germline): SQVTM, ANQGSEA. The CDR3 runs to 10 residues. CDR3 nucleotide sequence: TGCAGCGTTGAACGCGGGGAGGGGATCTTC. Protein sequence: CSVERGEGIF.

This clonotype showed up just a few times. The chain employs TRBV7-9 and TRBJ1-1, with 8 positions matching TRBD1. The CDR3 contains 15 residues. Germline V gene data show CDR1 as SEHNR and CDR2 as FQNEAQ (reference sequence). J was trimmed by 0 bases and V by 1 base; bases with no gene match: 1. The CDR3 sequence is CASSLGQGLNTEAFF. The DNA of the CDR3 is TGTGCCAGCAGCTTAGGACAGGGGTTGAACACTGAAGCTTTCTTT.

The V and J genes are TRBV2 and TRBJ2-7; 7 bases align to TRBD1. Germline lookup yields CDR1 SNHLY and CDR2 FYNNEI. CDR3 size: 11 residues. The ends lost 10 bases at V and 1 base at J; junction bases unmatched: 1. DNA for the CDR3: TGTGCCACGGGACAGTCCTACGAGCAGTACTTC. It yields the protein CATGQSYEQYF.

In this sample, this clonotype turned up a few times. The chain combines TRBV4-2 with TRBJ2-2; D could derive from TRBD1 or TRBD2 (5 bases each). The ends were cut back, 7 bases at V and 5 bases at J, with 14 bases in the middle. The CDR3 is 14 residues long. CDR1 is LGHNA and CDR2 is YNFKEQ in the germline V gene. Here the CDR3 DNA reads TGTGCCAGCACCGAGAACTGGGGGACCGGGGAGCTGTTTTTT. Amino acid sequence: CASTENWGTGELFF.

CDR3 DNA sequence: TGCAGCGTTGAGGGGGGGAGCACCGGGGAGCTGTTTTTT. Amino acids: CSVEGGSTGELFF. The chain has TRBV29-1 and TRBJ2-2, with 7 bases matching TRBD2. The CDR3 covers 13 residues. V lost 3 bases, J lost 4 bases, and 2 bases stayed unmatched. CDR1 and CDR2 from the germline V gene are SQVTM and ANQGSEA.

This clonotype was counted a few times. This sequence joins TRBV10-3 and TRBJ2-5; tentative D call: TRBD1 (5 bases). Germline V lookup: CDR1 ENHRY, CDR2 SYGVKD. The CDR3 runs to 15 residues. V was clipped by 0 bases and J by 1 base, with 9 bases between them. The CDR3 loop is CAISESGRAQETQYF. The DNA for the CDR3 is TGTGCCATCAGTGAGTCGGGCAGGGCCCAAGAGACCCAGTACTTC.

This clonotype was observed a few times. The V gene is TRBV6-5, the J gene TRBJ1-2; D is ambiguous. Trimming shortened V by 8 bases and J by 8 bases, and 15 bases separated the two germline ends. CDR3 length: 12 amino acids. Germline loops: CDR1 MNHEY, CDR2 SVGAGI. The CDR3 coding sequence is TGTGCCAGCGGCCCAGGCGAGGTGGGCTACACCTTC. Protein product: CASGPGEVGYTF.

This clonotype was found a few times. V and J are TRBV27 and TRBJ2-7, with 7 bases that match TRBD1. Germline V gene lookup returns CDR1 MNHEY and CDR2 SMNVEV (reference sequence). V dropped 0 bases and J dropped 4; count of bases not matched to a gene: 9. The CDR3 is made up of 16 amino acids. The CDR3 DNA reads TGTGCCAGCAGTTTATCGAAGACAGGGAGACCTTACGAGCAGTACTTC. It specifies CASSLSKTGRPYEQYF.